Sequencing of this T cell receptor beta chain was carried out in a study of HIV-infected patients and healthy controls. TCRdb ran MiXCR on the 5' RACE reads and lists one entry per CDR3 protein. Of around 64,000 distinct CDR3 sequences in the sample, roughly 16% were seen once. This clonotype has just a few counts. The CDR3 totals 14 residues. The germline CDR1 and CDR2 sequences are MNHEY and SVGAGI. The J segment lost 7 bases and the V segment lost 6 bases, leaving 10 bases of the junction unmatched. This clonotype originated in a human donor in good health. The chain links TRBV6-5 to TRBJ2-3; 7 nucleotides align to TRBD1. Sequenced input: CD4+ T cells from blood. The CDR3 DNA follows: TGTGCCAGCAGCCAAGGGGGCTCCCCAAATACGCAGTATTTT. The encoded protein is CASSQGGSPNTQYF.